The 6 T cell receptor beta chains reported below all come from one sample, sequenced in a study of blood T cell repertoires in COVID-19. Assay used: immunoSEQ multiplex PCR; TCRdb lists only in-frame clones, some missing. The table has about 210,000 clones, about 86% seen once. The source material was PBMCs or T cells enriched from blood (not recorded which). The receptor set was obtained from a woman aged 45-59 years with acute COVID-19.

This chain links TRBV4-3 with TRBJ1-1; 7 positions match TRBD1. The germline V gene has CDR1 LGHNA and CDR2 YSLEER. The length of the CDR3 is 15 residues. V shed 1 base and J 3 bases; nucleotides not matched to a gene: 5. DNA for the CDR3: TGCGCCAGCAGCCAAGTGGTACAGGGGTACACTGAAGCTTTCTTT. Residues: CASSQVVQGYTEAFF.

This clone showed up just a few times. The chain employs TRBV19 and TRBJ1-4; 12 bases line up with TRBD1. V trimming: 10 bases; J trimming: 13 bases; junction bases outside the gene matches: 13. The germline V gene encodes CDR1 LNHDA and CDR2 SQIVND (reference sequence). This CDR3 region has 14 residues. Here the CDR3 reads CATRPGQGAGVLFF. The CDR3, as DNA: TGTGCCACCAGACCGGGACAGGGGGCAGGAGTACTGTTTTTT. Together with reference TRBV19 and TRBJ1-4, the CDR3 gives the full variable domain: DGGITQSPKYLFRKEGQNVTLSCEQNLNHDAMYWYRQDPGQGLRLIYYSQIVNDFQKGDIAEGYSVSREKKESFPLTVTSAQKNPTAFYLCATRPGQGAGVLFFGSGTQLSVL.

The V and J genes are TRBV19 and TRBJ1-2; possibly TRBD1 for D (5 bases). CDR1 and CDR2 (germline): LNHDA, SQIVND (reference sequence). CDR3 length: 16 residues. V was clipped by 0 bases and J by 6 bases, with 17 bases between them. The CDR3 sequence: CASSIDLKDIFDGYTF. The CDR3 DNA reads TGTGCCAGTAGTATAGATCTGAAGGACATATTTGATGGCTACACCTTC.

The J gene is TRBJ1-2, the V gene TRBV28; D not resolved. V was cut by 9 bases and J by 0 bases, with 17 bases left in between. CDR3 length equals 15 residues. Germline CDR1 reads MDHEN; CDR2 reads SYDVKM. In nucleotides, the CDR3 is TGTGCCAGTCAATTTCCGGGGAACGCTAACTATGGCTACACCTTC. Protein sequence: CASQFPGNANYGYTF.

The gene calls are TRBV6-2 or TRBV6-3 and TRBJ2-1, with D hard to call. Trimming stripped 3 bases from V and 5 bases from J, with 5 bases between. The CDR3 covers 12 residues. CDR1 is MNHEY and CDR2 is SVGEGT in the germline V gene. The CDR3 spells CASSYQDNEQFF. The CDR3 DNA reads TGTGCCAGCAGTTATCAGGACAATGAGCAGTTCTTC.

This rearrangement joins TRBV3-1 (or the pseudogene TRBV3-2) to TRBJ2-7; perhaps TRBD2 as D (6 bases). This CDR3 comprises 14 residues. The germline V gene has CDR1 LGHDT and CDR2 YNNKEL (reference sequence). Trimming stripped 6 bases from V and 5 bases from J, with 17 bases between. The CDR3: CASRDTGRRNEQYF. The CDR3 coding sequence is TGTGCCAGCAGGGACACCGGGAGAAGAAACGAGCAGTACTTC.